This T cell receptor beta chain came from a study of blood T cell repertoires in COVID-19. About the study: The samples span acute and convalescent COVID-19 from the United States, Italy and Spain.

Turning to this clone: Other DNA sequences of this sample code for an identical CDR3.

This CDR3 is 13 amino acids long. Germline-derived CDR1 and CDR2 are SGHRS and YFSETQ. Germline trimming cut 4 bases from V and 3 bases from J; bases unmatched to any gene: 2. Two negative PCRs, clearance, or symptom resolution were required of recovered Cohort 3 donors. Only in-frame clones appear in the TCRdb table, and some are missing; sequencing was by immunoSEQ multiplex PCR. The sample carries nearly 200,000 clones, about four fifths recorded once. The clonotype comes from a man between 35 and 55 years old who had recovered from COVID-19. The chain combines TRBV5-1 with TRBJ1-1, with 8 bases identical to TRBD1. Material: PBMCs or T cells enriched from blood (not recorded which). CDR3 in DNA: TGCGCCAGCAGCCTACAGGGGGACACTGAAGCTTTCTTT. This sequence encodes CASSLQGDTEAFF.